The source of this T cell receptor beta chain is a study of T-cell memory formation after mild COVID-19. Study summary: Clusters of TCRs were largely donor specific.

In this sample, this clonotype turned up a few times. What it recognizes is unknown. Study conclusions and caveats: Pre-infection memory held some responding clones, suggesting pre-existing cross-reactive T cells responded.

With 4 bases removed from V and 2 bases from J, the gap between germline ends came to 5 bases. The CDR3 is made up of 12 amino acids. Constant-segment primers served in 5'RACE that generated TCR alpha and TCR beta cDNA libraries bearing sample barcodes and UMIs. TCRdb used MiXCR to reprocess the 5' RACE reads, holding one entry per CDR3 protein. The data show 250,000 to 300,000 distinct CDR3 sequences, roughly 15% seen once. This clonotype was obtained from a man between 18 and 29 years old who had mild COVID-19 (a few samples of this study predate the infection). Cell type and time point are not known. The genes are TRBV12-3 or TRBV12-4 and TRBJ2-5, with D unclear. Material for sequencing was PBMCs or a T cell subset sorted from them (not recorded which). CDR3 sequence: CASSYLQETQYF. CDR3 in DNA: TGTGCCAGCAGTTACCTACAAGAGACCCAGTACTTC.